This T cell receptor (beta chain) stems from a study of cytomegalovirus exposure and HLA in healthy donors. The PCR employed 60 Vbeta primers together with 13 Jbeta primers. Data came from immunoSEQ multiplex PCR; TCRdb stores just in-frame clones and leaves some out. The table lists some 180,000 clones, around 80% of them singletons. V lost 3 bases, J lost 4 bases, and 9 bases stayed unmatched. Germline CDR1 and CDR2: SGHKS and YYEKEE (reference sequence). This CDR3 is built from 15 residues. This clonotype originated in a man aged 18 to 35 in good health and CMV-seronegative. Input material: PBMCs. This chain uses TRBV5-5 with TRBJ2-7; 8 positions agree with TRBD2. DNA for the CDR3: TGTGCCAGCAGCTCTAGCGGGCTTAGTCGGTACGAGCAGTACTTC. It translates to CASSSSGLSRYEQYF.